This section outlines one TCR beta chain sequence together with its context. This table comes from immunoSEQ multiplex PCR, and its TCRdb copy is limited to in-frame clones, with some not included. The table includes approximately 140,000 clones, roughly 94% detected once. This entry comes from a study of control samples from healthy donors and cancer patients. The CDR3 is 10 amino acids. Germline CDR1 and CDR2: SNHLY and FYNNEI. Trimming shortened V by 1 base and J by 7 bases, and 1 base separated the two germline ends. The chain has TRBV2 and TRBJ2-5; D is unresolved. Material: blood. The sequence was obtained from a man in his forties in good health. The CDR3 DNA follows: TGTGCCAGCAGTGAAGGGACCCAGTACTTC. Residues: CASSEGTQYF.